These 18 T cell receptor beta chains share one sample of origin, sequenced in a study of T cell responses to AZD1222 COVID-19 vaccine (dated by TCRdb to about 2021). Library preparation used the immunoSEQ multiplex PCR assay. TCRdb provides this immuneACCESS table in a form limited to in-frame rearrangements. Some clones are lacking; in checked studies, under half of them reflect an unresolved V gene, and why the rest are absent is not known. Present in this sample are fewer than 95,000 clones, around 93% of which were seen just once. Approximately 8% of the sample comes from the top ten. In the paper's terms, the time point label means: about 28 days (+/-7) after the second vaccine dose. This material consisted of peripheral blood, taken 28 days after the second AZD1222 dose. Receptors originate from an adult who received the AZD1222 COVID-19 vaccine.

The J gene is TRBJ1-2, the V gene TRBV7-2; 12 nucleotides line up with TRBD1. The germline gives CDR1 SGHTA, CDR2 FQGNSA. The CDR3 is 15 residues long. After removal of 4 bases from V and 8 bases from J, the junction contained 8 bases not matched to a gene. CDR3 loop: CASSSGQGAISGYTF. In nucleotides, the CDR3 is TGTGCCAGCAGCTCGGGACAGGGGGCGATAAGCGGCTACACCTTC. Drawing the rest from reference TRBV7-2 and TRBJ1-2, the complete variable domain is GAGVSQSPSNKVTEKGKDVELRCDPISGHTALYWYRQSLGQGLEFLIYFQGNSAPDKSGLPSDRFSAERTGGSVSTLTIQRTQQEDSAVYLCASSSGQGAISGYTFGSGTRLTVV.

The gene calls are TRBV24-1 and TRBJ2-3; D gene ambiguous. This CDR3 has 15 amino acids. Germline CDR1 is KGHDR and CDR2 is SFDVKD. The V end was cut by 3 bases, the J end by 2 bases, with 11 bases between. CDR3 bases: TGTGCCACCAGTGATCGCCGGGCTCCCACAGATACGCAGTATTTT. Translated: CATSDRRAPTDTQYF.

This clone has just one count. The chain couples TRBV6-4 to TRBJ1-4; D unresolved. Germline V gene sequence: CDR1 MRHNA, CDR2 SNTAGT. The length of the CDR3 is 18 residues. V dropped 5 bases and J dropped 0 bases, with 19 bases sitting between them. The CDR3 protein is CASSSTNPVRATNEKLFF. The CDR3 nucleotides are TGTGCCAGCAGTTCAACAAACCCCGTTCGGGCAACTAATGAAAAACTGTTTTTT.

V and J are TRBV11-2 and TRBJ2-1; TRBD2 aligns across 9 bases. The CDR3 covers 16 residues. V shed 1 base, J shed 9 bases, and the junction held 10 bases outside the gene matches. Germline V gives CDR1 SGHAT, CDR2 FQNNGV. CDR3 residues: CASSLAPLAGTVEQFF. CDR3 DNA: TGTGCCAGCAGCTTAGCTCCCCTAGCGGGAACGGTTGAGCAGTTCTTC.

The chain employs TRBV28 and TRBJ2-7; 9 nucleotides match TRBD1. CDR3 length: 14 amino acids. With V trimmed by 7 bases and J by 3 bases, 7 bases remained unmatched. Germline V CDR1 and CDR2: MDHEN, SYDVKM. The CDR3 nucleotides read TGTGCCAGCACCCCCCAGGACAGGGGCTACGAGCAGTACTTC. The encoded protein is CASTPQDRGYEQYF.

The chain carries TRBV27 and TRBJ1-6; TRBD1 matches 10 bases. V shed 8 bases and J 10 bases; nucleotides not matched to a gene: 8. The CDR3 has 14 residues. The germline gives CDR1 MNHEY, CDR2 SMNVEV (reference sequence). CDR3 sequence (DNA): TGTGCCAGCGGCGGGACAGGGGAACGATCACCCCTCCACTTT. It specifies CASGGTGERSPLHF.

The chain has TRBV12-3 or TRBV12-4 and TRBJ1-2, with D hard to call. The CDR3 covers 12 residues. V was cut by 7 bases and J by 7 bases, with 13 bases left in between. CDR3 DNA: TGTGCCAGCAATTCCCAGTCCTCTGGCTACACCTTC. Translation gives CASNSQSSGYTF.

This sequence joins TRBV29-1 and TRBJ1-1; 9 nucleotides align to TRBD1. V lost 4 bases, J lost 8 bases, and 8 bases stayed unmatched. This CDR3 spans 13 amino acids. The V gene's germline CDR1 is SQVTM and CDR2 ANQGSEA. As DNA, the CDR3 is TGCAGCGTTGGGGCGGGACAGGGTTCCGAAGCTTTCTTT. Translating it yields CSVGAGQGSEAFF.

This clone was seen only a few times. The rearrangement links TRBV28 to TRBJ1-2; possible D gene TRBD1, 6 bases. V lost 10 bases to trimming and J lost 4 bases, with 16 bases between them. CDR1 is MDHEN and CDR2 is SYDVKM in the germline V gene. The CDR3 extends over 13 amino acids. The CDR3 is CATLKGGLYGYTF. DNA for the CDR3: TGTGCCACCCTAAAGGGGGGGCTCTATGGCTACACCTTC.

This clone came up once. CDR3 DNA sequence: TGTGCCAGCAGTGCCTACAGGGGGCAGGGAAACACTGAAGCTTTCTTT. Translating gives CASSAYRGQGNTEAFF. This chain connects TRBV25-1 to TRBJ1-1; 9 bases align to TRBD1. The CDR3 has 16 residues. Germline values: CDR1 MGHDK, CDR2 SYGVNS. The ends lost 4 bases at V and 2 bases at J; junction bases unmatched: 8.

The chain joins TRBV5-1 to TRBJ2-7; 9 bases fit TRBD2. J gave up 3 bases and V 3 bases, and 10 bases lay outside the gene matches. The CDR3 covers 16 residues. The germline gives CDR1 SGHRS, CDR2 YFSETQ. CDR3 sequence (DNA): TGCGCCAGCAGCTCGATAGCGGGAGCCCCTGTCTACGAGCAGTACTTC. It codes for CASSSIAGAPVYEQYF.

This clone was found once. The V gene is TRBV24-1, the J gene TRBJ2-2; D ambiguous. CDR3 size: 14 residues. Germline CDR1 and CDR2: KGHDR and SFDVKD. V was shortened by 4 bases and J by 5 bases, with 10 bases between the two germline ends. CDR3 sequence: CATSDRGRTGELFF. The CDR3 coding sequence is TGTGCCACCAGTGACCGTGGACGGACCGGGGAGCTGTTTTTT.

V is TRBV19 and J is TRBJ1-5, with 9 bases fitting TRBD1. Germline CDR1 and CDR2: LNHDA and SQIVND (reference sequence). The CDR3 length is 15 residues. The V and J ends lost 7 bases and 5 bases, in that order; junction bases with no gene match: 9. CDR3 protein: CASTLGQGWDQPQHF. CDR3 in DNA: TGTGCCAGTACCTTGGGACAGGGATGGGATCAGCCCCAGCATTTT.

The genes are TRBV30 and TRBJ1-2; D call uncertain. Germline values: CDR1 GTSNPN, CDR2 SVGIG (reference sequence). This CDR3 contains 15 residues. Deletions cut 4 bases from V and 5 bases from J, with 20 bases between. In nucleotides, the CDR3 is TGTGCCTGGAAGGGCGCAGACCCAGGCGGATATGGCTACACCTTC. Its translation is CAWKGADPGGYGYTF.

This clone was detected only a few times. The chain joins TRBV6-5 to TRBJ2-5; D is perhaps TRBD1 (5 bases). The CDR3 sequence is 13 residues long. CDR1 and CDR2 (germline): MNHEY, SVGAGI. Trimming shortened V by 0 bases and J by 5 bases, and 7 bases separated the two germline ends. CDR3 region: CASSYSAGETQYF. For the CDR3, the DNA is TGTGCCAGCAGTTACTCGGCAGGGGAGACCCAGTACTTC.

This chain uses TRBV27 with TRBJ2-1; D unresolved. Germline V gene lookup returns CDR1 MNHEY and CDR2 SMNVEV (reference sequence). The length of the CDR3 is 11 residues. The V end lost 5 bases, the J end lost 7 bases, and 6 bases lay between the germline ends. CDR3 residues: CASSQGNEQFF. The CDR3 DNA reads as TGTGCCAGCAGTCAAGGGAATGAGCAGTTCTTC.

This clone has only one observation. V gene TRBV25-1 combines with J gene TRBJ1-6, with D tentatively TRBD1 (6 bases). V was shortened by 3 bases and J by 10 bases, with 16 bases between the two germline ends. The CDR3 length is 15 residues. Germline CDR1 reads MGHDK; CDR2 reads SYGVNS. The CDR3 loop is CASSDIGGVDSPLHF. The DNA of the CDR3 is TGTGCCAGCAGTGACATAGGGGGAGTAGACTCACCCCTCCACTTT.

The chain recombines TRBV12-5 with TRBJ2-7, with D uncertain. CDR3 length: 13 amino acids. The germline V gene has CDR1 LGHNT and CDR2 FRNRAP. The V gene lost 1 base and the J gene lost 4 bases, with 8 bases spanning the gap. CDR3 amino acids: CASGLGRGYEQYF. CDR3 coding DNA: TGTGCTAGTGGTTTGGGCCGCGGATACGAGCAGTACTTC.